This TCR beta chain was identified during a study of radiotherapy plus CTLA-4 blockade in lung cancer. Some clones are missing from TCRdb's copy, which holds only in-frame ones; the method was immunoSEQ multiplex PCR. Of about 73,000 clones listed, around 86% are singletons. CDR3 size: 15 residues. Trimming took off 4 bases at V and 0 bases at J, with 13 bases between the two ends. Germline V lookup: CDR1 MNHEY, CDR2 SMNVEV (reference sequence). V gene TRBV27 combines with J gene TRBJ2-7, with TRBD1 as a possible D gene (6 bases). Sequences were derived from peripheral blood, sampled from a patient treated with radiotherapy plus ipilimumab. The TCR sequence derives from a human donor with non-small cell lung cancer that progressed on radiotherapy plus ipilimumab. The CDR3 loop reads CASSYTGHSSYEQYF. Written as DNA, the CDR3 is TGTGCCAGCAGTTATACGGGACACAGCTCCTACGAGCAGTACTTC.